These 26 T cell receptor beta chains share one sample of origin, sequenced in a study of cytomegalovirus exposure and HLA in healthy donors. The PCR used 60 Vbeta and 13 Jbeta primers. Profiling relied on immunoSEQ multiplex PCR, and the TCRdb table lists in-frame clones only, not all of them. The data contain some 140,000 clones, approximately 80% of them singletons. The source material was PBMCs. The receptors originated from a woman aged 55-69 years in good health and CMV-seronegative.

CDR3 in amino acids: CASSSPGTGNEKLFF. In nucleotides, the CDR3 is TGTGCCAGCAGTTCACCCGGGACAGGGAATGAAAAACTGTTTTTT. V gene TRBV6-5 combines with J gene TRBJ1-4, with TRBD1 matching 9 bases. This CDR3 region has 15 residues. V lost 4 bases and J lost 5; bases outside the gene matches: 5. The germline V gene encodes CDR1 MNHEY and CDR2 SVGAGI.

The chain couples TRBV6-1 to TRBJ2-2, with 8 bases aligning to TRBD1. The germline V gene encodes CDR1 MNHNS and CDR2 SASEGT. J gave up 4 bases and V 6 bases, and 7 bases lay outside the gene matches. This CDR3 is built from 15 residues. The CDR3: CASRPGQVTTGELFF. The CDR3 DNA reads TGTGCCAGCAGGCCGGGACAGGTTACCACCGGGGAGCTGTTTTTT.

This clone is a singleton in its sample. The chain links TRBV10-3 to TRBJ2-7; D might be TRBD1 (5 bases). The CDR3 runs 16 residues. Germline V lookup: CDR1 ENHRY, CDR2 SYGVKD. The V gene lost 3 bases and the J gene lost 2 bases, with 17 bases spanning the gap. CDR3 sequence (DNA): TGTGCCATCAGTGATCCAGGGTACGGAAAGGCCTACGAGCAGTACTTC. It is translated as CAISDPGYGKAYEQYF.

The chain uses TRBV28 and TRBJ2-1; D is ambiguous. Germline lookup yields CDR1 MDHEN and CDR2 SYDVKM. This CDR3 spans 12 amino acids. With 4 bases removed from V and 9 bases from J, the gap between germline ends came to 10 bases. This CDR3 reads CASSSIISEQFF. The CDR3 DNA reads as TGTGCCAGCAGTTCCATCATTAGTGAGCAGTTCTTC.

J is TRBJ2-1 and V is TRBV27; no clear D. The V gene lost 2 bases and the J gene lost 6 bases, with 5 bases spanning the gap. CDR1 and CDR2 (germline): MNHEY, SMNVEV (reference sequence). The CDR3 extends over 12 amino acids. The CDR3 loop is CASSLNSNEQFF. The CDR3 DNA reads TGTGCCAGCAGTTTAAACAGCAATGAGCAGTTCTTC.

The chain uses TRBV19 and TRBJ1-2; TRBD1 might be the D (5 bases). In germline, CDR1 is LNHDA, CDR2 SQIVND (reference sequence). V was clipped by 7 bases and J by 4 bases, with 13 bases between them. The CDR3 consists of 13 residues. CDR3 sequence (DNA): TGTGCCAGTACCAACTGGGGGGGCTATGGCTACACCTTC. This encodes CASTNWGGYGYTF.

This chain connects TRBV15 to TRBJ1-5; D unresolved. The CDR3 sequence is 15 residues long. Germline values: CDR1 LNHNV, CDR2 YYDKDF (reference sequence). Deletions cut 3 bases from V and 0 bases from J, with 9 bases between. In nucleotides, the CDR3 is TGTGCCACCAGCAGTCGGGGTTATAGCAATCAGCCCCAGCATTTT. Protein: CATSSRGYSNQPQHF.

CDR3 coding DNA: TGTGCCAGCAGCTTGGGCCGGGGGGGTCGGGAGACCCAGTACTTC. Translating gives CASSLGRGGRETQYF. V gene TRBV5-8 combines with J gene TRBJ2-5; 8 bases are a match to TRBD2. The CDR3 has 15 amino acids. V trimming: 0 bases; J trimming: 5 bases; junction bases outside the gene matches: 6. Germline CDR1 reads SGHTS; CDR2 reads YDEGEE.

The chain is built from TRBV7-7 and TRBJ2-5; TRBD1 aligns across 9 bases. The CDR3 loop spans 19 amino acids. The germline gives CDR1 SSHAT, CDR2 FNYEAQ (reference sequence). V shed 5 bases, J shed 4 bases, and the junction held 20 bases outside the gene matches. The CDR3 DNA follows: TGTGCCAGCAGCCCCTTAGGGGACAGGGTAATGTGGGACCCAGAGACCCAGTACTTC. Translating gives CASSPLGDRVMWDPETQYF.

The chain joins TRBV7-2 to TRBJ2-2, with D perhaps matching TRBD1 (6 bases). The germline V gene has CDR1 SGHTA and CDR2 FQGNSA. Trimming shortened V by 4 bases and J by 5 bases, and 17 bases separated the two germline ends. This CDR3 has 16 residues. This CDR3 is CASSSKGQGSTGELFF. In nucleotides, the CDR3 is TGTGCCAGCAGCTCGAAGGGGCAGGGGAGTACCGGGGAGCTGTTTTTT.

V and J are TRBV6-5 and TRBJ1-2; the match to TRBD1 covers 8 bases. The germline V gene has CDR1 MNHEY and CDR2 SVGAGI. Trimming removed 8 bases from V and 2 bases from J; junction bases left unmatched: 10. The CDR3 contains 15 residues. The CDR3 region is CASGGQGAQNYGYTF. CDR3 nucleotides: TGTGCCAGCGGGGGGCAGGGGGCGCAGAACTATGGCTACACCTTC.

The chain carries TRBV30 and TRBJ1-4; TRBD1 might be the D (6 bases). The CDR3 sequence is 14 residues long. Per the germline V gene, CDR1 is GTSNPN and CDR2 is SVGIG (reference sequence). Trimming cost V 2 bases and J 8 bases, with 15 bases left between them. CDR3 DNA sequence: TGTGCCTGGAGTCCCCGGCAGGGGAGCGAAAAACTGTTTTTT. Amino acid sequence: CAWSPRQGSEKLFF.

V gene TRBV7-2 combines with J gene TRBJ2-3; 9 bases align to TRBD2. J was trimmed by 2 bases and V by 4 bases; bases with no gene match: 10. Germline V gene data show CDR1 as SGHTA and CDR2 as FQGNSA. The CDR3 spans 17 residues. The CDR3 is CASSSRVSGGLTDTQYF. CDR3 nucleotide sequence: TGTGCCAGCAGCTCTAGGGTTAGCGGGGGCCTCACAGATACGCAGTATTTT.

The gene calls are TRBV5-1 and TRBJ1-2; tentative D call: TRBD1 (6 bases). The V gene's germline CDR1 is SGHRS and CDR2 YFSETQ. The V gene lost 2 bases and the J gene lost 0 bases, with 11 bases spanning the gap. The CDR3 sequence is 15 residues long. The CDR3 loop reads CASSFQGGTNYGYTF. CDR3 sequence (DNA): TGCGCCAGCAGCTTTCAAGGGGGTACTAACTATGGCTACACCTTC.

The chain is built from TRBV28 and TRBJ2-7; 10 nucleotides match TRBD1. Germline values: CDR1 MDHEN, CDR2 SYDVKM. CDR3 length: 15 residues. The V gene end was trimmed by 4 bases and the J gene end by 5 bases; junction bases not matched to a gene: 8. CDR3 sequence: CASSSPGTGVHEQYF. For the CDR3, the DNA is TGTGCCAGCAGTTCACCCGGGACAGGGGTCCACGAGCAGTACTTC.

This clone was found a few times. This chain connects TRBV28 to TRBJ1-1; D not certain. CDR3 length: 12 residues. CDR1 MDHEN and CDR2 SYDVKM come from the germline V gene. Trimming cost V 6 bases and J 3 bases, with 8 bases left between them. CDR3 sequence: CASRTEYTEAFF. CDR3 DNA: TGTGCCAGCAGGACGGAGTACACTGAAGCTTTCTTT.

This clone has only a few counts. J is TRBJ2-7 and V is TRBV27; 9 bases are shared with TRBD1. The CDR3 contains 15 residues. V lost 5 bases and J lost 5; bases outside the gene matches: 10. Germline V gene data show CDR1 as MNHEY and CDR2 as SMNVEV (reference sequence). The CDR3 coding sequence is TGTGCCAGCAGTCCCTGGACAGGGGAGGTGGACGAGCAGTACTTC. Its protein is CASSPWTGEVDEQYF.

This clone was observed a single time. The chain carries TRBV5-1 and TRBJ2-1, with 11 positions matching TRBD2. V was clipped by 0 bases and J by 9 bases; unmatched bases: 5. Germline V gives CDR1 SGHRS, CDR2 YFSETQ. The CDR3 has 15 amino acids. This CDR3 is CASSLALAGVGEQFF. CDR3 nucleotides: TGCGCCAGCAGCTTGGCACTAGCGGGAGTGGGTGAGCAGTTCTTC.

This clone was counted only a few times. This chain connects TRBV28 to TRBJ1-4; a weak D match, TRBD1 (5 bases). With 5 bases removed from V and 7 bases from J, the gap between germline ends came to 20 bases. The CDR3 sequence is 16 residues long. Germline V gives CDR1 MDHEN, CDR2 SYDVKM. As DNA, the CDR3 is TGTGCCAGCAGTCCCCTAATCGGGGGGGGAGGTGAAAAACTGTTTTTT. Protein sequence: CASSPLIGGGGEKLFF. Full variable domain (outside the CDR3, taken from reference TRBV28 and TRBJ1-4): DVKVTQSSRYLVKRTGEKVFLECVQDMDHENMFWYRQDPGLGLRLIYFSYDVKMKEKGDIPEGYSVSREKKERFSLILESASTNQTSMYLCASSPLIGGGGEKLFFGSGTQLSVL.

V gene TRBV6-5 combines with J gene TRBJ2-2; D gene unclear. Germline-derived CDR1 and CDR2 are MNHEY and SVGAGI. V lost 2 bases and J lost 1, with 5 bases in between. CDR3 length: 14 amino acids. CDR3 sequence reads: CASSYGRNTGELFF. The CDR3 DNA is TGTGCCAGCAGTTACGGCAGGAACACCGGGGAGCTGTTTTTT.

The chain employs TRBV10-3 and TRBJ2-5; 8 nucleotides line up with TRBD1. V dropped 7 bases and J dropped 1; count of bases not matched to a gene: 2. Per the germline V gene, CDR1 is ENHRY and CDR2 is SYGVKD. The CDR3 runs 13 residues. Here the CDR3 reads CAITQGAQETQYF. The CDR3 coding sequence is TGTGCCATCACCCAGGGGGCCCAAGAGACCCAGTACTTC.

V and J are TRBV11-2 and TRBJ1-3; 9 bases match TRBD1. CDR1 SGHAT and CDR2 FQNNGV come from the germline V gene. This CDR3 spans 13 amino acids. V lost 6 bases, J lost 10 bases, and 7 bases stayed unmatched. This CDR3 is CASRRTGDGTIYF. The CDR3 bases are TGTGCCAGCAGGCGGACAGGGGATGGTACCATATATTTT.

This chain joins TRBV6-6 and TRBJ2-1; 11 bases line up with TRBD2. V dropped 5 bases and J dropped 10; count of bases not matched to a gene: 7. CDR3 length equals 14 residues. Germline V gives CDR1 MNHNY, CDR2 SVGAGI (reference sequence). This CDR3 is CASSQGLAAEEQFF. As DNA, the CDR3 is TGTGCCAGCAGTCAGGGACTAGCGGCCGAAGAGCAGTTCTTC.

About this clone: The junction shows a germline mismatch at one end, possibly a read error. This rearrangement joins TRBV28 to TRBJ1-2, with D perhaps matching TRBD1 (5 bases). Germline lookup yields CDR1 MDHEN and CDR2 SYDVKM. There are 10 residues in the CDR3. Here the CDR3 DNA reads TGTGCCACCTCCCAAGGGGTGGTGGACTTC. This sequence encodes CATSQGVVDF.

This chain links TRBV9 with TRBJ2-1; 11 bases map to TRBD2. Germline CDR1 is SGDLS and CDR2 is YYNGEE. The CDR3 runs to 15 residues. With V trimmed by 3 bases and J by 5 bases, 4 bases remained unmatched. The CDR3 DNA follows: TGTGCCAGCAGCGCCGGGACTAGCGGAGACAATGAGCAGTTCTTC. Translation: CASSAGTSGDNEQFF.

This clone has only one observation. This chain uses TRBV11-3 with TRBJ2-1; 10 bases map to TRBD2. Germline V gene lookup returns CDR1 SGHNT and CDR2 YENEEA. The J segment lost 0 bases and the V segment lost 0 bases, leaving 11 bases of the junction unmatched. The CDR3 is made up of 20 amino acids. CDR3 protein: CASSLDRGGLAVNSYNEQFF. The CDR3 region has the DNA TGTGCCAGCAGCTTAGATCGAGGAGGACTAGCGGTTAACTCCTACAATGAGCAGTTCTTC.